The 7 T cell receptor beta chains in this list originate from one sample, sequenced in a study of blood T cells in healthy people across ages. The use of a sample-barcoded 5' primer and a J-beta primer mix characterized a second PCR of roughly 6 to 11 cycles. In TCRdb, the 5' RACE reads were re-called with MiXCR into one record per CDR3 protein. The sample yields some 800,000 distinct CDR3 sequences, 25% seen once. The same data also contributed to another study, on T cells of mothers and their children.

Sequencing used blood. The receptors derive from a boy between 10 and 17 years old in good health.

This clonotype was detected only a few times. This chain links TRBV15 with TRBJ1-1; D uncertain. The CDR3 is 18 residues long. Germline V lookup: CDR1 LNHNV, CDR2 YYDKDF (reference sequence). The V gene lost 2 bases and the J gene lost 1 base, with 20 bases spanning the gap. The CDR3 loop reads CATSRTPPGGDRNTEAFF. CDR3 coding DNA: TGTGCCACCAGCAGAACCCCGCCAGGTGGGGATCGGAACACTGAAGCTTTCTTT.

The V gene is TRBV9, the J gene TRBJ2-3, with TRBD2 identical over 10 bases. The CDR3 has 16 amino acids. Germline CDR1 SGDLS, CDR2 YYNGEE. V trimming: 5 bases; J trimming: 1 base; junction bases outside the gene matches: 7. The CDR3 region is CASSLLGLAGTDTQYF. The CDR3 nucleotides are TGTGCCAGCAGTCTACTTGGACTAGCGGGCACAGATACGCAGTATTTT.

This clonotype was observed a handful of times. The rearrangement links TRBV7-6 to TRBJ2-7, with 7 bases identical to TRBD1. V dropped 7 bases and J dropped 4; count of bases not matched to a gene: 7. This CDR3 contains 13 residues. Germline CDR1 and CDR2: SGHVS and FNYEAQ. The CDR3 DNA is TGTGCCAGCAACCGGGGACAGAATTACGAGCAGTACTTC. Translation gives CASNRGQNYEQYF. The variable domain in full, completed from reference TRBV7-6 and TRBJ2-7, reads GAGVSQSPRYKVTKRGQDVALRCDPISGHVSLYWYRQALGQGPEFLTYFNYEAQQDKSGLPNDRFSAERPEGSISTLTIQRTEQRDSAMYRCASNRGQNYEQYFGPGTRLTVT.

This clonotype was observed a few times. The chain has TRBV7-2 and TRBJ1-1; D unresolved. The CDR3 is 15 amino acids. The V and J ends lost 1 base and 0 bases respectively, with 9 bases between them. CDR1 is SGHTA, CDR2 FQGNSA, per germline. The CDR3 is CASSLVGLMNTEAFF. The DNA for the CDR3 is TGTGCCAGCAGCTTAGTAGGGCTAATGAACACTGAAGCTTTCTTT.

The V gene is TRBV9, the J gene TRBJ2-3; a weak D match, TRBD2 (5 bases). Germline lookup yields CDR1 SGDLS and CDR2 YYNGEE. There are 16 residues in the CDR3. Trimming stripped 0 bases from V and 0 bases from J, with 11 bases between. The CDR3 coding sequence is TGTGCCAGCAGCGTAGCTAGCAGTACTAGCACAGATACGCAGTATTTT. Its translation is CASSVASSTSTDTQYF.

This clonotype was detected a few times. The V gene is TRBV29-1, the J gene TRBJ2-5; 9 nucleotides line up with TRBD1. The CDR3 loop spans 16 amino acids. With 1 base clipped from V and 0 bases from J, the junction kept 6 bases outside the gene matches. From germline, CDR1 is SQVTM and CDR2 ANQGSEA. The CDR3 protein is CSVEGRTGAYQETQYF. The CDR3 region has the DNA TGCAGCGTTGAAGGAAGGACAGGGGCGTACCAAGAGACCCAGTACTTC.

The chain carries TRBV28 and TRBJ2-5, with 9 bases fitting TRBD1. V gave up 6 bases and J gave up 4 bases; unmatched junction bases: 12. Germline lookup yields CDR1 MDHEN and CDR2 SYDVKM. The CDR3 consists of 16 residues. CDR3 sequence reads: CASSTNRQGVRETQYF. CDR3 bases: TGTGCCAGCAGCACCAACAGACAGGGGGTCCGAGAGACCCAGTACTTC.